The present T cell receptor (beta chain) was sequenced within a study of Ad26.COV2.S vaccination and SARS-CoV-2 variants. Across the whole study: Donor got 5x10^10 or 1x10^11 viral particles of Ad26.COV2.S.

Trimming cost V 5 bases and J 7 bases; bases outside gene matches: 7. The CDR3 sequence is 15 residues long. Per the germline V gene, CDR1 is SGDLS and CDR2 is YYNGEE. Overall study results and limits: Total T cell responses were possibly underestimated by TCR breadth and depth analyses.

Remarks on this clone: Its antigen remains unknown.

Assay used: immunoSEQ multiplex PCR; TCRdb lists only in-frame clones, some missing. The data contain 510,000 or so clones, roughly 89% of them singletons. Sample treatment: roughly 18 received Ad26.COV2.S at low or high dose, single or two shots; several received placebo; per-sample allocation not given. Specimen acquisition occurred on day 63 following the initial vaccine or placebo injection. The TCR sequence derives from a person aged 18-60 years who received the Ad26.COV2.S COVID-19 vaccine or a placebo. V usage is TRBV9 and J usage is TRBJ2-2, with 11 bases aligning to TRBD2. The input for sequencing was peripheral blood, taken in a trial of Ad26.COV2.S vaccine versus placebo. The CDR3 protein is CASSFSGRAVGELFF. As DNA, the CDR3 is TGTGCCAGCAGTTTTAGCGGGAGGGCCGTCGGGGAGCTGTTTTTT.